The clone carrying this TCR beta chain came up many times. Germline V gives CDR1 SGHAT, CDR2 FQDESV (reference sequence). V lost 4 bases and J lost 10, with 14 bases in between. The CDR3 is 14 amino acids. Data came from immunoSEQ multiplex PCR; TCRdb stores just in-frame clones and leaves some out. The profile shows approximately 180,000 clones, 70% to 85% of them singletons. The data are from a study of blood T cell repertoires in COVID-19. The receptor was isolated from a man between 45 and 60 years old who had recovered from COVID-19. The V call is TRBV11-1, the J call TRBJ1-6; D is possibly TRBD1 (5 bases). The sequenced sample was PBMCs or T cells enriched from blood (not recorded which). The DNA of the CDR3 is TGTGCCAGCAGCTCCTCAGGGTTAACATCACCCCTCCACTTT. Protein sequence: CASSSSGLTSPLHF. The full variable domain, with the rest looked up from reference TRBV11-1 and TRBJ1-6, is EAEVAQSPRYKITEKSQAVAFWCDPISGHATLYWYRQILGQGPELLVQFQDESVVDDSQLPKDRFSAERLKGVDSTLKIQPAELGDSAMYLCASSSSGLTSPLHFGNGTRLTVT.